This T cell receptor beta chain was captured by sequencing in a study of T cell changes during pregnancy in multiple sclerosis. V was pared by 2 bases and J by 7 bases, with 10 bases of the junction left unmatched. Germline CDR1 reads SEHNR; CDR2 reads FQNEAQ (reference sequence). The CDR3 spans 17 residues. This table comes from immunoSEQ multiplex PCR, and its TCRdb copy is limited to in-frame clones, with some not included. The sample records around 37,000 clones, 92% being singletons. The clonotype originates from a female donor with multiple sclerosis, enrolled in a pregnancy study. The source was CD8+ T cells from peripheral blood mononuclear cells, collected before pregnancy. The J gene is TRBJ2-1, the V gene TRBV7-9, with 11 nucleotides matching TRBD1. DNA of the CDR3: TGTGCCAGCAGCTTACCCCCCGGGGACAGGGGGAAGAATGAGCAGTTCTTC. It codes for CASSLPPGDRGKNEQFF.